The sequence of this TCR beta chain was determined in a study of cytomegalovirus exposure and HLA in healthy donors. Study results and limitations: According to reports, the classifier identified cytomegalovirus status with high specificity and sensitivity. Researchers counted around 180 TCR beta chains as cytomegalovirus-associated. A subsequent analysis found that TCR clusters from the first cohort also tended to co-occur in the approximately 130 validation repertoires, with 90% to 95% of cluster scores above 0.

Sequencing was performed with immunoSEQ multiplex PCR; in TCRdb, only in-frame clones are kept and a portion is missing. Of under 150,000 clones listed, about nine tenths were seen once; the top ten hold less than 3%. The donors formed part of the approximately 120-subject validation cohort, distinct from the roughly 730-subject first cohort. Germline CDR1 and CDR2: LNHDA and SQIVND (reference sequence). This CDR3 comprises 13 residues. V dropped 5 bases and J dropped 3 bases, with 8 bases sitting between them. As regards this clone: Its antigen is as yet unknown.

What was sequenced was PBMCs. This rearrangement joins TRBV19 to TRBJ1-5; D call uncertain. The receptor was derived from a man younger than 30 in good health and CMV-seronegative. As DNA, the CDR3 is TGTGCCAGTAGTGAGGAACCCAATCAGCCCCAGCATTTT. Protein sequence: CASSEEPNQPQHF.